Described below is a single T cell receptor beta chain sequence and its context. Its antigen is still unknown. CDR3 length equals 15 residues. J gave up 2 bases and V 0 bases, and 4 bases lay outside the gene matches. Per the germline V gene, CDR1 is SGHTA and CDR2 is FQGNSA. The sample is drawn from a study of cytomegalovirus exposure and HLA in healthy donors. In the study overall: Unique TCR beta sequences numbering some 110 million came from about 179 million T cells in an earlier analysis. Findings and caveats of the study: Follow-up analysis found HLA locus-dependent TCR association rates, highest for DRB1 and lowest for HLA-C. Evidence from a later analysis indicated that most CMV-associated TCR beta chains looked HLA-restricted.

A multiplex PCR was run with 60 Vbeta primers and 13 Jbeta primers. Using immunoSEQ multiplex PCR, the repertoire was profiled, and TCRdb retains in-frame clones only, with some absent. The sample shows about 190,000 clones, 65% to 75% of them seen only once. V gene TRBV7-2 combines with J gene TRBJ2-7; 7 bases agree with TRBD2. The sequence was collected from a man aged 25-40 years in good health and CMV-seropositive. Sequenced sample: PBMCs. The CDR3 region has the DNA TGTGCCAGCAGCTTAGCGGGACTACGGACCTACGAGCAGTACTTC. As protein: CASSLAGLRTYEQYF. Variable domain in full (rest from reference TRBV7-2 and TRBJ2-7): GAGVSQSPSNKVTEKGKDVELRCDPISGHTALYWYRQSLGQGLEFLIYFQGNSAPDKSGLPSDRFSAERTGGSVSTLTIQRTQQEDSAVYLCASSLAGLRTYEQYFGPGTRLTVT.